A selection of T cell receptor beta chains follows, all from one sample in a study of cytomegalovirus exposure and HLA in healthy donors. Using immunoSEQ multiplex PCR, the repertoire was profiled, and TCRdb retains in-frame clones only, with some absent. The sample lists approximately 200,000 clones, around 79% occurring once. Sequenced: PBMCs. The source of these receptors is a girl aged 2 to 9 in good health and CMV-seronegative. The CDR3 runs from the conserved cysteine through the conserved F or W. The D gene is left open where the match is weak. A row's size may be missing; if present it is once, few, many or a size class.

>TRBD1|TRBV19|TRBJ1-1|.
CASSRGLGAEAFF
TGTGCCAGTAGCAGGGGGCTAGGGGCTGAAGCTTTCTTT
>.|TRBV6-1|TRBJ1-3|few
CASSEPGRMNTIYF
TGTGCCAGCAGTGAACCCGGGAGGATGAACACCATATATTTT
>.|TRBV19|TRBJ1-1|.
CASSIVWGGAFF
TGTGCCAGTAGTATTGTTTGGGGAGGAGCTTTCTTT
>TRBD2|TRBV19|TRBJ2-1|few
CASSFGTSGENEQFF
TGTGCCAGTAGTTTCGGGACTAGCGGGGAGAATGAGCAGTTCTTC
>.|TRBV30|TRBJ2-7|.
CAWSFPGTYEQYF
TGTGCCTGGAGCTTCCCGGGGACCTACGAGCAGTACTTC
>.|TRBV18|TRBJ1-2|.
CASSPPPQGPGYTF
TGTGCCAGCTCACCACCTCCACAGGGCCCTGGCTACACCTTC
>.|TRBV11-2|TRBJ2-2|.
CASSFTPNTGELFF
TGTGCCAGCAGCTTCACTCCGAACACCGGGGAGCTGTTTTTT
>TRBD2|TRBV5-1|TRBJ2-7|.
CASSGTSGSSYEQYF
TGCGCCAGCAGCGGAACTAGCGGGAGCTCCTACGAGCAGTACTTC
>.|TRBV19|TRBJ2-2|.
CASTYTNTGELFF
TGTGCCAGTACATACACGAACACCGGGGAGCTGTTTTTT
>.|TRBV5-1|TRBJ1-4|.
CASSSGEINEKLFF
TGCGCCAGCAGCTCGGGGGAGATTAATGAAAAACTGTTTTTT
>TRBD2|TRBV4-1|TRBJ2-3|.
CASSTGLAPSTDTQYF
TGCGCCAGCAGCACCGGACTAGCGCCTAGCACAGATACGCAGTATTTT
>.|TRBV7-8|TRBJ2-3|.
CASSPRVFSTDTQYF
TGTGCCAGCAGCCCGAGAGTATTTAGCACAGATACGCAGTATTTT
>TRBD2|TRBV15|TRBJ2-5|.
CATSGGDGGRGGLETQYF
TGTGCCACCAGCGGCGGAGACGGGGGGCGGGGGGGCCTAGAGACCCAGTACTTC
>TRBD2|TRBV5-1|TRBJ2-1|.
CASDASGVYNEQFF
TGCGCCAGCGACGCTAGCGGGGTTTACAATGAGCAGTTCTTC
>.|TRBV6-6|TRBJ1-1|.
CASSYSGGNTEAFF
TGTGCCAGCAGTTACTCCGGCGGGAACACTGAAGCTTTCTTT
>TRBD1|TRBV19|TRBJ2-5|.
CASGAGTGSVETQYF
TGTGCCAGCGGCGCCGGGACAGGGAGTGTTGAGACCCAGTACTTC
>.|TRBV4-2|TRBJ1-5|.
CASSQEDKNQPQHF
TGTGCCAGCAGCCAAGAGGACAAAAATCAGCCCCAGCATTTT
>.|TRBV4-1|TRBJ1-2|.
CASSHESTVSNYGYTF
TGCGCCAGCAGCCACGAAAGCACAGTGTCTAACTATGGCTACACCTTC
>.|TRBV5-6|TRBJ2-3|.
CASSLDLNTQYF
TGTGCCAGCAGCTTGGACTTAAATACGCAGTATTTT
>TRBD1|TRBV7-9|TRBJ1-4|.
CASSFGQGGYEKLFF
TGTGCCAGCAGCTTTGGACAGGGAGGATATGAAAAACTGTTTTTT
>.|TRBV7-4|TRBJ1-1|.
CASSLRLALRNTEAFF
TGTGCCAGCAGTCTTAGACTTGCCCTACGTAACACTGAAGCTTTCTTT
>.|TRBV29-1|TRBJ2-5|.
CSVEKAEDSLETQYF
TGCAGCGTTGAAAAAGCGGAGGACAGCCTGGAGACCCAGTACTTC
>.|TRBV20-1|TRBJ1-2|.
CSATTGYGYTF
TGCAGTGCCACGACAGGCTATGGCTACACCTTC
>TRBD2|TRBV6-1|TRBJ2-7|.
CASSPTSVYEQYF
TGTGCCAGCAGCCCGACTAGCGTCTACGAGCAGTACTTC
>.|TRBV18|TRBJ1-1|.
CASSEQADTEAFF
TGTGCCAGCTCCGAACAGGCAGACACTGAAGCTTTCTTT
>TRBD1|TRBV9|TRBJ1-2|.
CASSGLGQGSPYGYTF
TGTGCCAGCAGCGGCCTCGGACAGGGGTCTCCCTATGGCTACACCTTC
>.|TRBV5-1|TRBJ2-5|.
CASSLKSGGYQETQYF
TGCGCCAGCAGCTTGAAAAGCGGAGGATACCAAGAGACCCAGTACTTC
>TRBD1|TRBV18|TRBJ1-2|.
CASSPIGQGYGYTF
TGTGCCAGCTCACCAATCGGACAGGGGTATGGCTACACCTTC
>.|TRBV19|TRBJ2-1|.
CASRASFHEQFF
TGTGCCAGTAGAGCTAGCTTCCATGAGCAGTTCTTC
>TRBD1|TRBV6-1|TRBJ1-2|.
CAGQGRGGYTF
TGTGCGGGACAGGGGAGGGGTGGCTACACCTTC
>TRBD2|TRBV4-1|TRBJ2-7|.
CASSGIAGGTYEQYF
TGCGCCAGCAGCGGCATAGCGGGGGGCACCTACGAGCAGTACTTC
>.|TRBV19|TRBJ1-5|.
CASSNGGTSNQPQHF
TGTGCCAGTAGTAACGGGGGGACTAGCAATCAGCCCCAGCATTTT
>TRBD2|TRBV29-1|TRBJ2-2|.
CSAQRGANTGELFF
TGCAGCGCGCAGCGGGGGGCGAACACCGGGGAGCTGTTTTTT
>.|TRBV13|TRBJ2-7|.
CASADTSAYEQYF
TGTGCCAGCGCCGACACGAGTGCCTACGAGCAGTACTTC
>TRBD1|TRBV10-1|TRBJ2-7|.
CASSPDRGILRDGYEQYF
TGCGCCAGCAGCCCGGACAGGGGAATTTTAAGAGATGGCTACGAGCAGTACTTC
>TRBD2|TRBV7-2|TRBJ2-3|.
CASSPQASGGRDTQYF
TGTGCCAGCAGCCCTCAGGCTAGCGGGGGCCGCGATACGCAGTATTTT
>TRBD1|TRBV4-1|TRBJ2-7|.
CASSQTDRGHEQYF
TGCGCCAGCAGCCAAACGGACAGGGGTCACGAGCAGTACTTC
>TRBD2|TRBV2|TRBJ2-1|once
CATRPRRLAGHNEQFF
TGTGCCACCCGACCCCGGCGACTAGCGGGGCACAATGAGCAGTTCTTC
>TRBD1|TRBV6-6|TRBJ1-6|few
CASTKGQGISPLHF
TGTGCCAGCACTAAGGGACAGGGTATTTCACCCCTCCACTTT
>.|TRBV21-1|TRBJ1-5|.
CASTPLLGTEQDNQPQHF
TGTGCCAGCACCCCCCTCCTCGGGACAGAACAAGACAATCAGCCCCAGCATTTT
>.|TRBV7-2|TRBJ1-2|few
CASSFPQGVNNYGYTF
TGTGCCAGCAGCTTCCCACAGGGAGTCAACAACTATGGCTACACCTTC
>.|TRBV6-5|TRBJ1-3|few
CASSYSTTTVRNTIYF
TGTGCCAGCAGTTACTCGACGACCACAGTTAGAAACACCATATATTTT
>TRBD1|TRBV5-4|TRBJ2-3|.
CASSLARLDRATDTQYF
TGTGCCAGCAGCTTGGCCCGCCTGGACAGGGCCACAGATACGCAGTATTTT
>.|TRBV5-1|TRBJ1-2|few
CASSLAGWGLDYGYTF
TGCGCCAGCAGCTTGGCCGGATGGGGACTCGACTATGGCTACACCTTC
>TRBD1|TRBV6-4|TRBJ1-4|.
CAQTSKRDRDATNEKLFF
TGTGCTCAAACTTCTAAGAGGGACAGGGATGCGACTAATGAAAAACTGTTTTTT